This T cell receptor (beta chain) was sequenced for a study of spatial heterogeneity in lung cancer. Time point specified: blood at routine non-recurrence follow-up after resection. Unsorted whole RNA from tumor, nontumor lung or frozen PBMC underwent sequencing. In its sample, this clonotype was seen many times. V lost 5 bases, J lost 2 bases, and 9 bases lay in between. Germline-derived CDR1 and CDR2 are SGHAT and FQNNGV. The CDR3 loop spans 13 amino acids. Each CDR3 protein gets one entry after TCRdb re-called the 5' RACE reads with MiXCR. The table lists some 110,000 distinct CDR3 sequences, about 12% of them singletons, with around a sixth in the top ten.

This sequence was found in a male donor with early-stage non-small cell lung cancer. The sequencing here drew on PBMCs, taken at follow-up. This rearrangement joins TRBV11-2 to TRBJ2-5, with no clear D. CDR3 residues: CASSPQVQETQYF. CDR3 bases: TGTGCCAGCAGCCCCCAGGTACAAGAGACCCAGTACTTC.